These 26 T cell receptor beta chains were all obtained from the same sample, sequenced in a study of technical replicates of blood from several donors. Some clones are missing from TCRdb's copy, which holds only in-frame ones; the method was immunoSEQ multiplex PCR. The data hold 78,000 or so clones, with over 75% observed a single time. Source material: T cells isolated from PBMCs. These receptors originate from a human donor in good health.

The J gene is TRBJ2-7, the V gene TRBV18; the match to TRBD1 covers 8 bases. The CDR3 has 15 residues. V lost 3 bases, J lost 5 bases, and 9 bases stayed unmatched. Germline CDR1 and CDR2: KGHSH and LQKENI. CDR3 nucleotide sequence: TGTGCCAGCTCACCCCCCGGGACAGGTTCCCACGAGCAGTACTTC. Its protein is CASSPPGTGSHEQYF. Based on the CDR3 plus reference TRBV18 and TRBJ2-7, the full variable domain is NAGVMQNPRHLVRRRGQEARLRCSPMKGHSHVYWYRQLPEEGLKFMVYLQKENIIDESGMPKERFSAEFPKEGPSILRIQQVVRGDSAAYFCASSPPGTGSHEQYFGPGTRLTVT.

The chain recombines TRBV6-5 with TRBJ2-1; 7 positions match TRBD1. CDR1 and CDR2 from the germline V gene are MNHEY and SVGAGI. This CDR3 is 14 amino acids long. The ends lost 5 bases at V and 3 bases at J; junction bases unmatched: 4. CDR3 residues: CASSTTGNYNEQFF. The CDR3 DNA is TGTGCCAGCAGTACGACAGGGAACTACAATGAGCAGTTCTTC.

The V gene is TRBV6-1, the J gene TRBJ2-7, with TRBD2 identical over 8 bases. The trim removed 6 bases at V and 2 bases at J, leaving 6 bases unmatched. The CDR3 is 14 residues long. Germline V CDR1 and CDR2: MNHNS, SASEGT. The CDR3 DNA follows: TGTGCCAGCAGATTTAGCGGGACTGCCTACGAGCAGTACTTC. It specifies CASRFSGTAYEQYF.

This sequence joins TRBV7-2 and TRBJ2-7, with TRBD1 matching 7 bases. CDR3 length equals 13 residues. The ends lost 5 bases at V and 6 bases at J; junction bases unmatched: 7. Germline V gene lookup returns CDR1 SGHTA and CDR2 FQGNSA. The CDR3 DNA reads TGTGCCAGCAGCGTCACAGGGGCAACCGAGCAGTACTTC. Its translation is CASSVTGATEQYF.

The V gene is TRBV5-1, the J gene TRBJ2-1; the D is unclear. Germline CDR1 reads SGHRS; CDR2 reads YFSETQ. Between the trimmed V and J ends, which lost 4 bases and 7 bases, there was a span of 9 bases. The CDR3 runs to 12 residues. In nucleotides, the CDR3 is TGCGCCAGCAGCCTTGGAGAAAATGAGCAGTTCTTC. This translates into CASSLGENEQFF.

The CDR3 loop is CATSRLGLAGGKHEQFF. CDR3 in DNA: TGTGCCACCAGCAGGCTTGGACTAGCGGGAGGTAAGCATGAGCAGTTCTTC. The chain carries TRBV15 and TRBJ2-1; TRBD2 matches 14 bases. There are 17 residues in the CDR3. The ends lost 3 bases at V and 8 bases at J; junction bases unmatched: 9. Germline values: CDR1 LNHNV, CDR2 YYDKDF (reference sequence).

This clone is a singleton in its sample. The chain has TRBV11-3 and TRBJ2-2; D is unclear. V was shortened by 4 bases and J by 6 bases, with 6 bases between the two germline ends. This CDR3 has 12 residues. Germline values: CDR1 SGHNT, CDR2 YENEEA. For the CDR3, the DNA is TGTGCCAGCAGCTCCTTCGCCGGGGAGCTGTTTTTT. This codes for CASSSFAGELFF.

The chain is built from TRBV7-9 and TRBJ1-1, with D possibly being TRBD1 (5 bases). V was trimmed by 3 bases and J by 0 bases, leaving 8 bases between them. The CDR3 runs 14 residues. CDR1 SEHNR and CDR2 FQNEAQ come from the germline V gene (reference sequence). Written as DNA, the CDR3 is TGTGCCAGCAGCTTGCCAGGGATGAACACTGAAGCTTTCTTT. Amino acid sequence: CASSLPGMNTEAFF.

CDR3 nucleotide sequence: TGTGGCACGGGATCGTGGAATGAGCAGTTCTTC. Translation: CGTGSWNEQFF. The chain has TRBV30 and TRBJ2-1; D is possibly TRBD2 (5 bases). This CDR3 comprises 11 residues. Germline assignment: CDR1 GTSNPN and CDR2 SVGIG (reference sequence).

The rearrangement uses TRBV27 and TRBJ1-2; tentatively, D is TRBD1 (6 bases). Trimming shortened V by 7 bases and J by 8 bases, and 17 bases separated the two germline ends. This CDR3 spans 13 amino acids. The germline gives CDR1 MNHEY, CDR2 SMNVEV (reference sequence). The CDR3 region is CASTPGRGDGYTF. The CDR3 DNA follows: TGTGCCAGCACTCCTGGGAGGGGGGACGGCTACACCTTC.

This chain connects TRBV11-2 to TRBJ1-1; 8 bases match TRBD1. V trimming: 5 bases; J trimming: 4 bases; junction bases outside the gene matches: 6. This CDR3 has 14 residues. Germline CDR1 and CDR2: SGHAT and FQNNGV. DNA of the CDR3: TGTGCCAGCAGCGTAGGACAGGGTGCCACTGAAGCTTTCTTT. Residues: CASSVGQGATEAFF. The full variable domain, with the rest looked up from reference TRBV11-2 and TRBJ1-1, is EAGVAQSPRYKIIEKRQSVAFWCNPISGHATLYWYQQILGQGPKLLIQFQNNGVVDDSQLPKDRFSAERLKGVDSTLKIQPAKLEDSAVYLCASSVGQGATEAFFGQGTRLTVV.

CDR3 nucleotides: TGTGCCAGTAGTATAGTAGCTAGCTCCGGCGGGGAGCTGTTTTTT. Its protein is CASSIVASSGGELFF. The chain couples TRBV19 to TRBJ2-2; maybe TRBD2 (5 bases). V was trimmed by 1 base and J by 7 bases, leaving 13 bases between them. CDR1 LNHDA and CDR2 SQIVND come from the germline V gene (reference sequence). The CDR3 extends over 15 amino acids.

The gene calls are TRBV28 and TRBJ1-2; D is unresolved. The CDR3 covers 15 residues. Trimming stripped 3 bases from V and 5 bases from J, with 16 bases between. Germline CDR1 is MDHEN and CDR2 is SYDVKM. CDR3 in amino acids: CASSLSAQVLYGYTF. CDR3 DNA: TGTGCCAGCAGTTTGAGTGCCCAGGTGTTGTATGGCTACACCTTC.

This rearrangement joins TRBV9 to TRBJ2-2, with D perhaps matching TRBD2 (5 bases). CDR1 and CDR2 from the germline V gene are SGDLS and YYNGEE. The ends were cut back, 3 bases at V and 7 bases at J, with 13 bases in the middle. This CDR3 has 14 amino acids. CDR3 sequence reads: CASSDGLTVGELFF. The CDR3 DNA reads TGTGCCAGCAGCGACGGACTTACAGTCGGGGAGCTGTTTTTT.

The chain recombines TRBV12-5 with TRBJ2-2, with 9 bases matching TRBD1. J gave up 4 bases and V 2 bases, and 8 bases lay outside the gene matches. Germline V gene data show CDR1 as LGHNT and CDR2 as FRNRAP. The CDR3 extends over 17 amino acids. The CDR3 bases are TGTGCTAGTGGTTTGTATACAGGGGGCGGCCCCACCGGGGAGCTGTTTTTT. Protein sequence: CASGLYTGGGPTGELFF.

The chain combines TRBV28 with TRBJ2-7; the match to TRBD1 covers 8 bases. V lost 8 bases, J lost 6 bases, and 9 bases stayed unmatched. The CDR3 covers 13 residues. Looked up from germline, CDR1 is MDHEN and CDR2 is SYDVKM. In DNA form, the CDR3 reads TGTGCCAGCCGGGACAGGTCCTACAGCGAGCAGTACTTC. The encoded protein is CASRDRSYSEQYF.

In its sample, this clone was seen once. This sequence joins TRBV6-5 and TRBJ1-2, with D tentatively TRBD1 (5 bases). The CDR3 is 14 residues long. Germline-derived CDR1 and CDR2 are MNHEY and SVGAGI. Trimming removed 4 bases from V and 2 bases from J, with 11 bases in between. The CDR3 DNA reads as TGTGCCAGCAGTTCCGACGGGGGGAACTATGGCTACACCTTC. It is translated as CASSSDGGNYGYTF.

The genes are TRBV2 and TRBJ2-5, with D possibly matching TRBD1 (5 bases). The germline gives CDR1 SNHLY, CDR2 FYNNEI. The length of the CDR3 is 13 residues. V dropped 8 bases and J dropped 1 base, with 11 bases sitting between them. The chain's CDR3 is CASDMQGQETQYF. In nucleotides, the CDR3 is TGTGCCAGCGATATGCAGGGCCAAGAGACCCAGTACTTC.

This clone was seen only once. V usage is TRBV5-1 and J usage is TRBJ2-1; D ambiguous. Germline V lookup: CDR1 SGHRS, CDR2 YFSETQ. The CDR3 covers 12 residues. Between the trimmed V and J ends, which lost 3 bases and 2 bases, there was a span of 3 bases. The CDR3 region is CASSSAYNEQFF. In DNA form, the CDR3 reads TGCGCCAGCAGCTCCGCCTACAATGAGCAGTTCTTC. The full variable domain, with the rest looked up from reference TRBV5-1 and TRBJ2-1, is KAGVTQTPRYLIKTRGQQVTLSCSPISGHRSVSWYQQTPGQGLQFLFEYFSETQRNKGNFPGRFSGRQFSNSRSEMNVSTLELGDSALYLCASSSAYNEQFFGPGTRLTVL.

The gene calls are TRBV29-1 and TRBJ1-2; 7 positions match TRBD1. This CDR3 comprises 13 residues. V lost 3 bases and J lost 4; bases outside the gene matches: 5. Germline CDR1 reads SQVTM; CDR2 reads ANQGSEA. In DNA form, the CDR3 reads TGCAGCGTTGAGAAGACAGGGCCCTATGGCTACACCTTC. Amino acid sequence: CSVEKTGPYGYTF.

This chain uses TRBV11-3 with TRBJ2-7; 9 bases agree with TRBD1. Germline V gives CDR1 SGHNT, CDR2 YENEEA. The length of the CDR3 is 14 residues. With V trimmed by 5 bases and J by 3 bases, 5 bases remained unmatched. The CDR3 sequence is CASSPGTGNYEQYF. For the CDR3, the DNA is TGTGCCAGCAGCCCAGGGACAGGGAACTACGAGCAGTACTTC. Full variable domain (missing parts from reference TRBV11-3 and TRBJ2-7): EAGVVQSPRYKIIEKKQPVAFWCNPISGHNTLYWYLQNLGQGPELLIRYENEEAVDDSQLPKDRFSAERLKGVDSTLKIQPAELGDSAVYLCASSPGTGNYEQYFGPGTRLTVT.

The chain joins TRBV30 to TRBJ2-7; D unclear. The CDR3 has 12 amino acids. Germline CDR1 reads GTSNPN; CDR2 reads SVGIG (reference sequence). V dropped 2 bases and J dropped 3 bases, with 8 bases sitting between them. CDR3 in DNA: TGTGCCTGGAGTAGGTCAGGCTACGAGCAGTACTTC. Translation: CAWSRSGYEQYF.

This chain connects TRBV5-4 to TRBJ2-1; D might be TRBD1 (5 bases). The CDR3 sequence is 16 residues long. Per the germline V gene, CDR1 is SGHNT and CDR2 is YYREEE (reference sequence). Trimming took 1 base from V and 2 from J, leaving 13 bases between them. The CDR3 reads CASSLLQQVPYNEQFF. The CDR3 region has the DNA TGTGCCAGCAGCTTGCTCCAACAGGTCCCCTACAATGAGCAGTTCTTC.

V and J are TRBV4-3 and TRBJ2-2, with TRBD2 matching 8 bases. The CDR3 length is 17 residues. Trimming removed 0 bases from V and 1 base from J; junction bases left unmatched: 4. Germline CDR1 is LGHNA and CDR2 is YSLEER. The CDR3 protein is CASSQDSSGRNTGELFF. The CDR3, as DNA: TGCGCCAGCAGCCAAGATTCCAGCGGGAGGAACACCGGGGAGCTGTTTTTT.

This clone has just a few counts. V usage is TRBV19 and J usage is TRBJ1-5, with 7 bases fitting TRBD1. CDR1 and CDR2 (germline): LNHDA, SQIVND (reference sequence). With 5 bases clipped from V and 0 bases from J, the junction kept 4 bases outside the gene matches. The CDR3 has 15 amino acids. DNA for the CDR3: TGTGCCAGTAGTTCTTCAGGGGGTAGCAATCAGCCCCAGCATTTT. As protein: CASSSSGGSNQPQHF. Full variable domain (outside the CDR3, taken from reference TRBV19 and TRBJ1-5): DGGITQSPKYLFRKEGQNVTLSCEQNLNHDAMYWYRQDPGQGLRLIYYSQIVNDFQKGDIAEGYSVSREKKESFPLTVTSAQKNPTAFYLCASSSSGGSNQPQHFGDGTRLSIL.

The chain combines TRBV4-2 with TRBJ2-7; D unclear. In germline, CDR1 is LGHNA, CDR2 YNFKEQ. V was pared by 4 bases and J by 5 bases, with 9 bases between. The CDR3 sequence is 12 residues long. CDR3 protein: CASSPTSNEQYF. In nucleotides, the CDR3 is TGTGCCAGCAGCCCGACTTCGAACGAGCAGTACTTC.